The present entry profiles one T cell receptor beta chain with its context. Antigen: not known. The sample is drawn from a study of OX40 agonist ivuxolimab in advanced cancers. General study points: Antigen targets of the expanded peripheral T cells went undetermined.

Blood was sampled at baseline, cycle 4 day 1, and cycle 7 day 1. Trimming took 2 bases from V and 1 from J, leaving 5 bases between them. Germline CDR1 is SEHNR and CDR2 is FQNEAQ (reference sequence). CDR3 length: 13 amino acids. Assay: immunoSEQ multiplex PCR; the TCRdb copy retains only in-frame clones and omits some. The sample gives approximately 52,000 clones, around 84% of which show up once; roughly 9.6% is in the top ten. The chain recombines TRBV7-9 with TRBJ1-1, with D unresolved. Specimen: CD4+ or CD8+ T cells sorted from blood, collected in a trial of the OX40 agonist ivuxolimab. The origin of this receptor is an adult with an advanced solid tumor such as melanoma, head and neck, liver or kidney cancer. CDR3 sequence reads: CASSLSWNTEAFF. The CDR3, as DNA: TGTGCCAGCAGCTTATCCTGGAACACTGAAGCTTTCTTT.